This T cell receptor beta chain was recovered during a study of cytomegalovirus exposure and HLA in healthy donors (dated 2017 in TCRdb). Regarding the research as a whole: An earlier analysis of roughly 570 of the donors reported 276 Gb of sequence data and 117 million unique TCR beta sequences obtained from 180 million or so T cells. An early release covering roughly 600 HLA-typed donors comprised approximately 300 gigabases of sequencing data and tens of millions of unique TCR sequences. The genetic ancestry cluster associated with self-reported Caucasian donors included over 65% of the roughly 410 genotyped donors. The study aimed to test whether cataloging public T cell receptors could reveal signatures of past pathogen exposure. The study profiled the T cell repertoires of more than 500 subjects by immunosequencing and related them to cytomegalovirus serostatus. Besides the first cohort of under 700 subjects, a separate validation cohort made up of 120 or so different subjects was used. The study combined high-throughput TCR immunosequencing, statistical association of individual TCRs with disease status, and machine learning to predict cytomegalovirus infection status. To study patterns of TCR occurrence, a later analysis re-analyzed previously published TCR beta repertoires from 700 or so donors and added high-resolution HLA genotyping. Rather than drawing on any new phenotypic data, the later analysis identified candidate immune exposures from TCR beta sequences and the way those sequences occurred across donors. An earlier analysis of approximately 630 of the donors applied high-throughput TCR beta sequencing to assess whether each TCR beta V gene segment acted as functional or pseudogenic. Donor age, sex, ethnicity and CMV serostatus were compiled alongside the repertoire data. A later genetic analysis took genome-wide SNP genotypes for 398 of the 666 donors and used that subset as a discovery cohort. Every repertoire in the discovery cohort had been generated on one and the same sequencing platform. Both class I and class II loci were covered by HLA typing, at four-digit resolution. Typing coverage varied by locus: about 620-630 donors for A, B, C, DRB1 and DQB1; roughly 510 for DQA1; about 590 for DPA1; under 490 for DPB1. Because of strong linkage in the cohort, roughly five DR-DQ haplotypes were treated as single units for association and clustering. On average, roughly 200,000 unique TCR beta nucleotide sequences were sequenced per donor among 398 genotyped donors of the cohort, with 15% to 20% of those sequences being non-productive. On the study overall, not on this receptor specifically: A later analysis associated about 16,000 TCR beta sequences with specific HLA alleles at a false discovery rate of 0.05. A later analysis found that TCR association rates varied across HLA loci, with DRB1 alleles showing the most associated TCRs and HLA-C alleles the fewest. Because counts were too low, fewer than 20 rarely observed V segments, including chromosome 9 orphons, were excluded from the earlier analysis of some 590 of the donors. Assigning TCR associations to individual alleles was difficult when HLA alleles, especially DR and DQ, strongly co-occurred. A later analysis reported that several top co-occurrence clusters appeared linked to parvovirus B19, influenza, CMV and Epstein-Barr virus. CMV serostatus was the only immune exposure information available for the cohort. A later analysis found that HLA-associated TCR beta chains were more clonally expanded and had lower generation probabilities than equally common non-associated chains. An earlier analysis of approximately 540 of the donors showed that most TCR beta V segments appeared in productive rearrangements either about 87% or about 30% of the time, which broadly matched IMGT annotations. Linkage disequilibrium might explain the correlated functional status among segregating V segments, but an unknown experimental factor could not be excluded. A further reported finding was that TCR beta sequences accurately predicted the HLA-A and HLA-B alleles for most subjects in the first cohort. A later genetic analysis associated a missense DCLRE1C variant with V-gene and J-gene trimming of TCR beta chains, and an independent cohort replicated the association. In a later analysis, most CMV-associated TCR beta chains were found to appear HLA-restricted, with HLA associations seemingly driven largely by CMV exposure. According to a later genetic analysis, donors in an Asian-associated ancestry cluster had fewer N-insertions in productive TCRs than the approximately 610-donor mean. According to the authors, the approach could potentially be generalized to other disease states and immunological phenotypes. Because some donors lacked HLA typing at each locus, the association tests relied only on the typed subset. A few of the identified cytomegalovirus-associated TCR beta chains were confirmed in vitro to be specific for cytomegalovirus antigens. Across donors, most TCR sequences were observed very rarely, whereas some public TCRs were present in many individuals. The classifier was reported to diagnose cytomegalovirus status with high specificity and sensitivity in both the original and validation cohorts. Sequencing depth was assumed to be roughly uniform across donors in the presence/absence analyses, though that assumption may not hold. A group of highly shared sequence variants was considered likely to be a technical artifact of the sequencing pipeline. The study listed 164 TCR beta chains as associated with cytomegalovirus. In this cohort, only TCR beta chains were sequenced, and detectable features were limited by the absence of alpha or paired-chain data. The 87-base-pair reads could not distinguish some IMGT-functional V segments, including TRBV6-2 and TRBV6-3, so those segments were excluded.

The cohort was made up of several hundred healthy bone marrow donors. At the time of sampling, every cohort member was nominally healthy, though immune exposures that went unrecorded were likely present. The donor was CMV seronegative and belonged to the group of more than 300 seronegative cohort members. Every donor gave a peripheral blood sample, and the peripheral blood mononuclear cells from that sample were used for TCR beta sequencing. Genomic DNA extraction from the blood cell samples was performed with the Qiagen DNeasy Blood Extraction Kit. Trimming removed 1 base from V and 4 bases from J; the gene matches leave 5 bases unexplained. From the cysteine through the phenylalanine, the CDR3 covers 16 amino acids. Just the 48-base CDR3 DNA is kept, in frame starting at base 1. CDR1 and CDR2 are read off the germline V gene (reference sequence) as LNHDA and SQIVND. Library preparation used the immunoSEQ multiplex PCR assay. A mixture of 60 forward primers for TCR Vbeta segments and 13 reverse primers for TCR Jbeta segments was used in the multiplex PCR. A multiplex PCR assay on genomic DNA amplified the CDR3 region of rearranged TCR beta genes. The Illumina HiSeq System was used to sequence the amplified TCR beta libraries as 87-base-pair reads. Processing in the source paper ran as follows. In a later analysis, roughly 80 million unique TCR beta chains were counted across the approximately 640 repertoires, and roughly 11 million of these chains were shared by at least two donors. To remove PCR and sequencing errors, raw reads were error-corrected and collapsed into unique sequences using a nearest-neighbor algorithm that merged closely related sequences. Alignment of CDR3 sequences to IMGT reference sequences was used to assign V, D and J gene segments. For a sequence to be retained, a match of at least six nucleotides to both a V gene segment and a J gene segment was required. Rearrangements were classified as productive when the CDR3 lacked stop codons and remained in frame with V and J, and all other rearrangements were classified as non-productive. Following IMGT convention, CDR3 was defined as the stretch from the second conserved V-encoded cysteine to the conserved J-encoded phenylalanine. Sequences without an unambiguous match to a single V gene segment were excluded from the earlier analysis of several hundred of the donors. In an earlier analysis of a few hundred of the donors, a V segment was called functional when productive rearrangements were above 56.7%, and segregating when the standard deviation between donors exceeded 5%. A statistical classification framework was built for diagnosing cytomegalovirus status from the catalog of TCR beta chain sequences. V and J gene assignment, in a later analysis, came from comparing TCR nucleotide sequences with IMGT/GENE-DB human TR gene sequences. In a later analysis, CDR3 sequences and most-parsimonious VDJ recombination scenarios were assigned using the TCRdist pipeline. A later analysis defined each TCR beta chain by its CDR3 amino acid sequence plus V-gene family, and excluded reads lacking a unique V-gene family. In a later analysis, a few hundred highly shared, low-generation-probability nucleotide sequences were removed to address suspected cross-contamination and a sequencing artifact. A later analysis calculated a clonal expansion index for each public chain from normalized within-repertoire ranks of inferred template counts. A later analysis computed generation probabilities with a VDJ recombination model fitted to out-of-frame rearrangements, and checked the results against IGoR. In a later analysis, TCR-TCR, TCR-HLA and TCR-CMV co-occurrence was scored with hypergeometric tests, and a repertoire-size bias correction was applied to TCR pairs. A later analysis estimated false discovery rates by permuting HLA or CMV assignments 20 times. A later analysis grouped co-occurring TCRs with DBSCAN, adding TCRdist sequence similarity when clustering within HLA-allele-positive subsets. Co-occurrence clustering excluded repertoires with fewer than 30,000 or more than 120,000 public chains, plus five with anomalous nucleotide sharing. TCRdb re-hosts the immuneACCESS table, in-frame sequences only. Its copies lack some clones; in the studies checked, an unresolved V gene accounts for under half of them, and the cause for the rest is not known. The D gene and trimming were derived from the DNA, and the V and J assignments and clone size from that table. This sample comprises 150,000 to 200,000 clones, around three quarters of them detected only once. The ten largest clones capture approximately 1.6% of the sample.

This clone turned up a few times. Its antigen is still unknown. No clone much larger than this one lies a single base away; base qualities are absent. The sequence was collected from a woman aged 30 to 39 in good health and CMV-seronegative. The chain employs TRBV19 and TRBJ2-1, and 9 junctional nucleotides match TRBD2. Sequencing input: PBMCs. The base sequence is TGTGCCAGTAGTATAGTGGCGGGGGGGCGGTACAATGAGCAGTTCTTC. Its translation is CASSIVAGGRYNEQFF.